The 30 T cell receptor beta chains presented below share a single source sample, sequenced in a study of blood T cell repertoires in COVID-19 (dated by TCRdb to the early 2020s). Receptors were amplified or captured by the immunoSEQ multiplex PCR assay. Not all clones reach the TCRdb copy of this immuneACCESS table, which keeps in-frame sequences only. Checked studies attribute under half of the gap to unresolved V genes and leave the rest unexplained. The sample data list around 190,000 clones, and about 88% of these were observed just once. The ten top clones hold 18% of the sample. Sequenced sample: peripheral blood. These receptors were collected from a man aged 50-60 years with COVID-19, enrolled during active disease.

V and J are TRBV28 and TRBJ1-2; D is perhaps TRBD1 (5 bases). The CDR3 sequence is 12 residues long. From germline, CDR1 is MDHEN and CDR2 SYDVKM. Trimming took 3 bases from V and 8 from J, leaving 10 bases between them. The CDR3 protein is CASSLSGGGYTF. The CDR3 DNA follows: TGTGCCAGCAGTTTGTCCGGGGGGGGCTACACCTTC.

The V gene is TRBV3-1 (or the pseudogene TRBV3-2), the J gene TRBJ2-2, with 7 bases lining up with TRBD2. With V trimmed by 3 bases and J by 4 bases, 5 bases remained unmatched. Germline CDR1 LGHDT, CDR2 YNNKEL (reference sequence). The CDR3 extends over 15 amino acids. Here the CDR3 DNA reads TGTGCCAGCAGCCAGCAAGCGGGGCCCACCGGGGAGCTGTTTTTT. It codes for CASSQQAGPTGELFF.

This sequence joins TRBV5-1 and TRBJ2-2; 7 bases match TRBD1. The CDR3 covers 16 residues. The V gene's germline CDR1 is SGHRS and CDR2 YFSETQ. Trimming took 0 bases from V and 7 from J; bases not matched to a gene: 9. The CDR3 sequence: CASSLVVGGADGELFF. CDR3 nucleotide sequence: TGCGCCAGCAGCTTGGTTGTAGGGGGCGCCGACGGGGAGCTGTTTTTT.

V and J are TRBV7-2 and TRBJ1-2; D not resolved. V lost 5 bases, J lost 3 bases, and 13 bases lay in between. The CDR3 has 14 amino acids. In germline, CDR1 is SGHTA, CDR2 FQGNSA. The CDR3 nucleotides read TGTGCCAGCAGCCCATCAGAGGCGGACTATGGCTACACCTTC. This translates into CASSPSEADYGYTF.

CDR3 region: CASSIGGRSTDTQYF. For the CDR3, the DNA is TGTGCCAGTAGTATTGGGGGCCGGAGCACAGATACGCAGTATTTT. The chain carries TRBV19 and TRBJ2-3; D possibly corresponds to TRBD1 (6 bases). V was shortened by 3 bases and J by 0 bases, with 10 bases between the two germline ends. The CDR3 has 15 residues. CDR1 is LNHDA and CDR2 is SQIVND in the germline V gene (reference sequence).

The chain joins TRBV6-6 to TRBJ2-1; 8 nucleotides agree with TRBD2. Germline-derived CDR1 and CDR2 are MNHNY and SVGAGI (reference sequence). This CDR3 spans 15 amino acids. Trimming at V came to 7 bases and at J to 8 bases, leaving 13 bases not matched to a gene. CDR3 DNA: TGTGCCAGCAACCTCGGGGGGGGGCTTGAGTATGAGCAGTTCTTC. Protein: CASNLGGGLEYEQFF.

DNA for the CDR3: TGTGCCAGCAGCCCGGGACTAGCCAATAATGAGCAGTTCTTC. Translated: CASSPGLANNEQFF. The V call is TRBV5-4, the J call TRBJ2-1; 9 nucleotides line up with TRBD2. V shed 4 bases and J 7 bases; nucleotides not matched to a gene: 6. Germline CDR1 and CDR2: SGHNT and YYREEE (reference sequence). This CDR3 region has 14 residues.

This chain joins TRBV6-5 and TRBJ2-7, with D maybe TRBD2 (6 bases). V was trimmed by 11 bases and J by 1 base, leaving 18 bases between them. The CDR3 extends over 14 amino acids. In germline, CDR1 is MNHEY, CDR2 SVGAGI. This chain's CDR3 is CAALRGGVSYEQYF. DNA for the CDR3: TGTGCCGCCCTCCGGGGCGGGGTTTCCTACGAGCAGTACTTC.

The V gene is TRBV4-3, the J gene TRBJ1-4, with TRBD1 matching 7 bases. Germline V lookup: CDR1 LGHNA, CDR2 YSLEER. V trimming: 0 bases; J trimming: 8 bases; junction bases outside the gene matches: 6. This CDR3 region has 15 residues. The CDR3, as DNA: TGCGCCAGCAGCCAAGATGGGGCAGGGGGGGAAAAACTGTTTTTT. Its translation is CASSQDGAGGEKLFF.

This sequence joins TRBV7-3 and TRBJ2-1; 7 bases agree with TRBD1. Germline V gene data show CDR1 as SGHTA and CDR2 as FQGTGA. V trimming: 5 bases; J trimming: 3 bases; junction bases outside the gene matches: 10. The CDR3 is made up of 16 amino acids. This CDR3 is CASSPKRTGLYNEQFF. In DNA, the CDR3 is TGTGCCAGCAGCCCCAAAAGGACAGGCCTCTACAATGAGCAGTTCTTC.

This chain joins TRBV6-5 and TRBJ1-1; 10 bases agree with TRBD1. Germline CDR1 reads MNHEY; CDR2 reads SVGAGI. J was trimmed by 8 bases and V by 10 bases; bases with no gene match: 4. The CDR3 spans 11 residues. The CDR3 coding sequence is TGTGCCATCGGACAGGGGGAGGAAGCTTTCTTT. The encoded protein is CAIGQGEEAFF.

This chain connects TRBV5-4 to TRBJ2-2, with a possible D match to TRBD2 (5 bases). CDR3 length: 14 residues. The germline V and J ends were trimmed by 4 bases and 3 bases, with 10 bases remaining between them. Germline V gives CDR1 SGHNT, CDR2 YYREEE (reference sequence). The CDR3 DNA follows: TGTGCCAGCAGCCAATCGAGGGACACCGGGGAGCTGTTTTTT. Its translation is CASSQSRDTGELFF.

DNA for the CDR3: TGTGCCAGTTCCACATTGGCCGGGGAGCTGTTTTTT. Its translation: CASSTLAGELFF. This rearrangement joins TRBV19 to TRBJ2-2; D is unresolved. In germline, CDR1 is LNHDA, CDR2 SQIVND (reference sequence). V lost 8 bases, J lost 6 bases, and 10 bases lay in between. CDR3 length: 12 residues.

As DNA, the CDR3 is TGTGCCAGCAGCGGGCACCGGGGGGTGAATCAGCCCCAGCATTTT. This codes for CASSGHRGVNQPQHF. V gene TRBV21-1 combines with J gene TRBJ1-5. TRBV21-1 is annotated as a pseudogene. The CDR3 length is 15 residues.

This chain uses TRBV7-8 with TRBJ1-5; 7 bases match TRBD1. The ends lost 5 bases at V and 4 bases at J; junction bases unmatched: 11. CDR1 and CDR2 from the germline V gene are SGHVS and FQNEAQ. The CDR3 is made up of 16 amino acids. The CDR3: CASSPNVGTENQPQHF. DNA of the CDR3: TGTGCCAGCAGCCCGAATGTCGGGACAGAGAATCAGCCCCAGCATTTT.

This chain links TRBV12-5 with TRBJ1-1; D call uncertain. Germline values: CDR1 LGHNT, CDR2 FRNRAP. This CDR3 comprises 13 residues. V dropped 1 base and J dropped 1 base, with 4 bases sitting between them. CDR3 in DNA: TGTGCTAGTGGTTTGGCCCAGAACACTGAAGCTTTCTTT. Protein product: CASGLAQNTEAFF.

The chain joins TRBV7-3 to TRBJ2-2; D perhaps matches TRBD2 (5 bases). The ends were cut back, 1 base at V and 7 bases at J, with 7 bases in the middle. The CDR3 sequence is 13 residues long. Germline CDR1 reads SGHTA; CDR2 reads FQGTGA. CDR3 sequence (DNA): TGTGCCAGCAGCTTAATGAGGGACGGGGAGCTGTTTTTT. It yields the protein CASSLMRDGELFF.

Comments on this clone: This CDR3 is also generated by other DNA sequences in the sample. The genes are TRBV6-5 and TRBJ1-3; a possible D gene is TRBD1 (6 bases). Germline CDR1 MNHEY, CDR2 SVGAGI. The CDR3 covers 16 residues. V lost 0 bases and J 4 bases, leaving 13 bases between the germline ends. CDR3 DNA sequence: TGTGCCAGCAGTTACTCGACACAGGGAGCGGGAAACACCATATATTTT. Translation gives CASSYSTQGAGNTIYF.

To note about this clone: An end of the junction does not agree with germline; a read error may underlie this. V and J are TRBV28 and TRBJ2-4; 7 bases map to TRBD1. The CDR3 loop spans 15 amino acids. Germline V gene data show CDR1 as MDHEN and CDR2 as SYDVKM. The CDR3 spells CASSLLGTEPNILYF. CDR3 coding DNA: TGTGCCAGCAGTTTATTGGGGACAGAACCCAACATTCTGTACTTC.

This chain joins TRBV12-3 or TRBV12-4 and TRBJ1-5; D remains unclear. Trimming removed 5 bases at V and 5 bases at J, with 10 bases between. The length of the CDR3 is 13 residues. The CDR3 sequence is CASSTLQDQPQHF. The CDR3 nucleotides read TGTGCCAGCAGTACCTTACAAGATCAGCCCCAGCATTTT.

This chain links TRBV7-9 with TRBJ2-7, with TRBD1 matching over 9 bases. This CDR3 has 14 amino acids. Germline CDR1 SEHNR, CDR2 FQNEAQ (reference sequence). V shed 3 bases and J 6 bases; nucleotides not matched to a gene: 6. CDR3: CASSFWTGVGEQYF. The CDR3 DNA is TGTGCCAGCAGCTTTTGGACAGGGGTGGGCGAGCAGTACTTC.

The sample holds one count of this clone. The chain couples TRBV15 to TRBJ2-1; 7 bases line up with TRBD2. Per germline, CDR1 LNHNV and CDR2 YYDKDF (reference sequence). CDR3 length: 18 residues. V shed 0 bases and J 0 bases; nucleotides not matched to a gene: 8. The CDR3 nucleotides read TGTGCCACCAGCAGAGATTTGAGCGGGGTTAGCTCCTACAATGAGCAGTTCTTC. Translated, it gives CATSRDLSGVSSYNEQFF. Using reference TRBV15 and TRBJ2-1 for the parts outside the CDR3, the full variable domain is DAMVIQNPRYQVTQFGKPVTLSCSQTLNHNVMYWYQQKSSQAPKLLFHYYDKDFNNEADTPDNFQSRRPNTSFCFLDIRSPGLGDTAMYLCATSRDLSGVSSYNEQFFGPGTRLTVL.

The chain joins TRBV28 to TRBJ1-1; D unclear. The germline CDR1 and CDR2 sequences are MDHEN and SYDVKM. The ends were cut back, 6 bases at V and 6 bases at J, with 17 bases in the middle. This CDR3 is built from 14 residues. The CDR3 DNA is TGTGCCAGCAGCACTCGACGGGGTGCCGCTGAAGCTTTCTTT. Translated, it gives CASSTRRGAAEAFF.

CDR3 nucleotide sequence: TGTGCCAGCAGCTCGTATTCACCCCTCCACTTT. Its protein is CASSSYSPLHF. The chain has TRBV2 and TRBJ1-6; no clear D gene. This CDR3 comprises 11 residues. V lost 6 bases and J lost 8, with 5 bases in between. Germline-derived CDR1 and CDR2 are SNHLY and FYNNEI.

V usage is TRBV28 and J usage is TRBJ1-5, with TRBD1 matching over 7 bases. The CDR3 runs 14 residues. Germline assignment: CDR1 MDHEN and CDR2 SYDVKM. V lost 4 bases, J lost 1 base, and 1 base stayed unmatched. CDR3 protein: CASSSTGSNQPQHF. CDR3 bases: TGTGCCAGCAGTTCGACAGGGAGCAATCAGCCCCAGCATTTT. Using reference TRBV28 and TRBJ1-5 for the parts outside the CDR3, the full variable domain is DVKVTQSSRYLVKRTGEKVFLECVQDMDHENMFWYRQDPGLGLRLIYFSYDVKMKEKGDIPEGYSVSREKKERFSLILESASTNQTSMYLCASSSTGSNQPQHFGDGTRLSIL.

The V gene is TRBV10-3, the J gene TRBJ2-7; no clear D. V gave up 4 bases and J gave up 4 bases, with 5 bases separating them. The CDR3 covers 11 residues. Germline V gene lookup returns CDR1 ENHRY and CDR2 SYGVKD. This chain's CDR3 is CAISGEYEQYF. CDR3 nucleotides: TGTGCCATCAGTGGAGAATACGAGCAGTACTTC.

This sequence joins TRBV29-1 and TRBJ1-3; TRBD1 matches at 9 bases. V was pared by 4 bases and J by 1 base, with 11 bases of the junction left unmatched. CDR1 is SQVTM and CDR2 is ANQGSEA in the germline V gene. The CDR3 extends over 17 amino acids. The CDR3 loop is CSVGGGQGSFSGNTIYF. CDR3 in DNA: TGCAGCGTTGGGGGCGGACAGGGGTCGTTTTCTGGAAACACCATATATTTT.

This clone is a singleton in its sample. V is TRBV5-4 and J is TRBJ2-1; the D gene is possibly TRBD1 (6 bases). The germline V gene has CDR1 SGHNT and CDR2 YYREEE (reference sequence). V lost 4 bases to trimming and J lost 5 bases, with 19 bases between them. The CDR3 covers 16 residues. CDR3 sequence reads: CASSPLRAGEHNEQFF. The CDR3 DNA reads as TGTGCCAGCAGCCCCTTAAGGGCAGGGGAACACAATGAGCAGTTCTTC. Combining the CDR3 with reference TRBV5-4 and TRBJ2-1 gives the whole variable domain ETGVTQSPTHLIKTRGQQVTLRCSSQSGHNTVSWYQQALGQGPQFIFQYYREEENGRGNFPPRFSGLQFPNYSSELNVNALELDDSALYLCASSPLRAGEHNEQFFGPGTRLTVL.

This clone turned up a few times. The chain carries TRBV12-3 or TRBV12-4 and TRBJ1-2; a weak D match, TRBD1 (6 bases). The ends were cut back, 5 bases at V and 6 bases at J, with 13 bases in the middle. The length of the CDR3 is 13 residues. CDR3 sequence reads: CASSPGTLDGYTF. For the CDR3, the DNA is TGTGCCAGCAGTCCCGGGACATTAGATGGCTACACCTTC.

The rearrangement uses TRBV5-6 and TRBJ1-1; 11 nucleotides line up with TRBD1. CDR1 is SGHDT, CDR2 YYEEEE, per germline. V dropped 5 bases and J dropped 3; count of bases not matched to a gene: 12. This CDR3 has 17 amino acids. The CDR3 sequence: CASSYGQGASGDTEAFF. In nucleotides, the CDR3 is TGTGCCAGCAGTTATGGACAGGGGGCCTCGGGGGACACTGAAGCTTTCTTT.